This TCR beta chain came from a study of cytomegalovirus exposure and HLA in healthy donors. PCR employed 60 Vbeta and 13 Jbeta primers. The data were produced by immunoSEQ multiplex PCR, yet TCRdb's version contains in-frame clones alone and is incomplete. Among about 110,000 clones listed, about four fifths were seen once. In germline, CDR1 is SGHVS, CDR2 FNYEAQ. The CDR3 sequence is 15 residues long. This clone was seen only a few times. Sequenced input: PBMCs. This rearrangement joins TRBV7-6 to TRBJ2-5, with a weak D call TRBD2 (6 bases). The better agreement between TRBJ2-7 and the DNA end casts doubt on the J call. The receptor's source is a woman between 55 and 75 years old in good health and CMV-seropositive. The CDR3 spells CASSSPRTGDYEQYF. The CDR3 coding sequence is TGTGCCAGCAGCTCACCCCGTACGGGGGACTACGAGCAGTACTTC.